The 30 T cell receptor beta chains below come from one sample, sequenced in a study of blood T cell repertoires in COVID-19. Sequencing used immunoSEQ multiplex PCR; TCRdb keeps in-frame clones, though not all of them. This sample yields 60,000 to 70,000 clones, of which about nine tenths are seen a single time; less than 8% belongs to the top ten. The specimen was peripheral blood. The source of these receptors is a human donor in a cohort sampled during active COVID-19.

The sample holds one count of this clone. In DNA form, the CDR3 reads TGTGCCAGCAGCGTAGCGGGGAGTATGGGTGAGCAGTTCTTC. This encodes CASSVAGSMGEQFF. V is TRBV9 and J is TRBJ2-1, with TRBD2 as a possible D gene (5 bases). CDR1 is SGDLS and CDR2 is YYNGEE in the germline V gene. The CDR3 has 14 residues. The V and J ends lost 0 bases and 9 bases respectively, with 13 bases between them.

V usage is TRBV28 and J usage is TRBJ2-3; 7 positions agree with TRBD2. The CDR3 loop spans 14 amino acids. Trimming at V came to 3 bases and at J to 3 bases, leaving 3 bases not matched to a gene. Germline V gene lookup returns CDR1 MDHEN and CDR2 SYDVKM. The CDR3 loop reads CASSLMRGTDTQYF. CDR3 nucleotide sequence: TGTGCCAGCAGTTTGATGCGGGGGACAGATACGCAGTATTTT.

This clone was counted between two and nine times. This chain links TRBV5-1 with TRBJ1-5, with D unresolved. The germline V gene encodes CDR1 SGHRS and CDR2 YFSETQ. V was clipped by 0 bases and J by 5 bases, with 15 bases between them. The CDR3 spans 16 residues. Written as DNA, the CDR3 is TGCGCCAGCAGCTTGGGATACGGGTCTGGTTATCAGCCCCAGCATTTT. Protein product: CASSLGYGSGYQPQHF.

There are a few counts of this clone. This chain links TRBV15 with TRBJ1-1; the match to TRBD1 covers 7 bases. The CDR3 is 16 amino acids. V shed 0 bases, J shed 2 bases, and the junction held 6 bases outside the gene matches. Per the germline V gene, CDR1 is LNHNV and CDR2 is YYDKDF (reference sequence). CDR3 in DNA: TGTGCCACCAGCAGAGATCCGGGACAGAGAAACACTGAAGCTTTCTTT. Its translation: CATSRDPGQRNTEAFF.

The count of this clone is one. The chain is built from TRBV7-2 and TRBJ2-7; TRBD2 aligns across 10 bases. CDR3 length equals 19 residues. The germline CDR1 and CDR2 sequences are SGHTA and FQGNSA. J lost 3 bases, V lost 1 base, and 15 bases had no gene match. The CDR3 loop is CASSLVVVSGGANYYEQYF. As DNA, the CDR3 is TGTGCCAGCAGCTTAGTTGTAGTAAGCGGGGGGGCCAACTACTACGAGCAGTACTTC.

V usage is TRBV28 and J usage is TRBJ1-2; D gene uncertain. V shed 5 bases and J shed 0 bases, with 10 bases lying between them. This CDR3 region has 14 residues. Germline assignment: CDR1 MDHEN and CDR2 SYDVKM. In nucleotides, the CDR3 is TGTGCCAGCAGTGGACTTCTAGCTAACTATGGCTACACCTTC. It is translated as CASSGLLANYGYTF.

The chain combines TRBV6-1 with TRBJ2-7; 8 nucleotides match TRBD1. Germline V gene data show CDR1 as MNHNS and CDR2 as SASEGT. J gave up 7 bases and V 1 base, and 12 bases lay outside the gene matches. The CDR3 loop spans 16 amino acids. The CDR3 DNA is TGTGCCAGCAGTGAAGGCAGGACAGGGATAGGTCGTGAGCAGTACTTC. Translating it yields CASSEGRTGIGREQYF.

This clone was counted once. V gene TRBV6-5 combines with J gene TRBJ2-1; a weak D match, TRBD1 (6 bases). The CDR3 has 16 residues. Germline-derived CDR1 and CDR2 are MNHEY and SVGAGI. V lost 0 bases, J lost 5 bases, and 14 bases lay in between. Written as DNA, the CDR3 is TGTGCCAGCAGTTACTCGAGGCTGGGGGCGAACAATGAGCAGTTCTTC. It codes for CASSYSRLGANNEQFF.

V usage is TRBV11-2 and J usage is TRBJ2-7, with a tentative D call TRBD1 (5 bases). V lost 5 bases and J 2 bases, leaving 13 bases between the germline ends. This CDR3 is built from 14 residues. Germline-derived CDR1 and CDR2 are SGHAT and FQNNGV. CDR3: CASSVLTGTYEQYF. CDR3 bases: TGTGCCAGCAGCGTCTTAACAGGAACCTACGAGCAGTACTTC. Combining the CDR3 with reference TRBV11-2 and TRBJ2-7 gives the whole variable domain EAGVAQSPRYKIIEKRQSVAFWCNPISGHATLYWYQQILGQGPKLLIQFQNNGVVDDSQLPKDRFSAERLKGVDSTLKIQPAKLEDSAVYLCASSVLTGTYEQYFGPGTRLTVT.

This clone was observed a single time. The chain uses TRBV2 and TRBJ2-1; D might be TRBD1 (5 bases). The CDR3 runs to 16 residues. Per germline, CDR1 SNHLY and CDR2 FYNNEI. V lost 4 bases and J 3 bases, leaving 16 bases between the germline ends. The CDR3 reads CASSGSGFDLYNEQFF. CDR3 coding DNA: TGTGCCAGCAGTGGGTCAGGGTTCGACCTCTACAATGAGCAGTTCTTC.

The chain joins TRBV7-8 to TRBJ2-3; D might be TRBD2 (6 bases). Trimming took off 3 bases at V and 2 bases at J, with 15 bases between the two ends. The CDR3 covers 16 residues. Germline V CDR1 and CDR2: SGHVS, FQNEAQ. The CDR3 here is CASSFPKSGYTDTQYF. Here the CDR3 DNA reads TGTGCCAGCAGCTTCCCAAAAAGCGGGTACACAGATACGCAGTATTTT.

The chain joins TRBV9 to TRBJ1-2, with D tentatively TRBD1 (6 bases). Germline V CDR1 and CDR2: SGDLS, YYNGEE. This CDR3 has 14 residues. V dropped 2 bases and J dropped 4 bases, with 12 bases sitting between them. The CDR3 reads CASSVAEDSYGYTF. CDR3 nucleotides: TGTGCCAGCAGCGTTGCTGAGGACAGCTATGGCTACACCTTC. Supplemented by reference TRBV9 and TRBJ1-2, the full variable domain reads DSGVTQTPKHLITATGQRVTLRCSPRSGDLSVYWYQQSLDQGLQFLIQYYNGEERAKGNILERFSAQQFPDLHSELNLSSLELGDSALYFCASSVAEDSYGYTFGSGTRLTVV.

This chain uses TRBV9 with TRBJ2-3; weak D call: TRBD2 (5 bases). Deletions cut 1 base from V and 4 bases from J, with 10 bases between. The CDR3 loop spans 14 amino acids. CDR1 and CDR2 from the germline V gene are SGDLS and YYNGEE. DNA of the CDR3: TGTGCCAGCAGCGTATGGGAGTTGGCAGATACGCAGTATTTT. As protein: CASSVWELADTQYF.

J is TRBJ2-2 and V is TRBV5-1; D may be TRBD2 (6 bases). The CDR3 consists of 15 residues. The V end lost 3 bases, the J end lost 0 bases, and 9 bases lay between the germline ends. Germline V gene data show CDR1 as SGHRS and CDR2 as YFSETQ. CDR3 DNA sequence: TGCGCCAGCAGCTGGGGAGGTCCGAACACCGGGGAGCTGTTTTTT. Translated: CASSWGGPNTGELFF.

The V and J genes are TRBV6-2 or TRBV6-3 and TRBJ2-7; TRBD2 agrees at 8 bases. CDR3 size: 15 residues. Germline V gene sequence: CDR1 MNHEY, CDR2 SVGEGT. V lost 4 bases, J lost 3 bases, and 8 bases stayed unmatched. Here the CDR3 DNA reads TGTGCCAGCAGTTCGACTAGCGACACCTACTACGAGCAGTACTTC. This encodes CASSSTSDTYYEQYF.

J is TRBJ2-5 and V is TRBV6-5; possible D gene TRBD1, 6 bases. V lost 7 bases and J lost 7, with 22 bases in between. The germline CDR1 and CDR2 sequences are MNHEY and SVGAGI. This CDR3 is 15 amino acids long. CDR3 in amino acids: CASNTRDTPVGTQYF. The CDR3 bases are TGTGCCAGCAACACAAGGGACACTCCCGTGGGGACCCAGTACTTC.

J is TRBJ1-5 and V is TRBV6-6, with TRBD1 matching 9 bases. Germline CDR1 reads MNHNY; CDR2 reads SVGAGI (reference sequence). The CDR3 contains 14 residues. V shed 6 bases and J 2 bases; nucleotides not matched to a gene: 2. CDR3 in DNA: TGTGCCAGCAGCCGGGACAGGGGCAATCAGCCCCAGCATTTT. Translated, it gives CASSRDRGNQPQHF.

The gene calls are TRBV27 and TRBJ2-1; TRBD2 aligns across 10 bases. Trimming at V came to 6 bases and at J to 7 bases, leaving 9 bases not matched to a gene. CDR3 length equals 15 residues. The germline V gene has CDR1 MNHEY and CDR2 SMNVEV (reference sequence). Here the CDR3 DNA reads TGTGCCAGCAGCCCAAGCGGGAGGGCGGTGAATGAGCAGTTCTTC. Amino acid sequence: CASSPSGRAVNEQFF.

This clone was seen a handful of times. The chain links TRBV6-5 to TRBJ1-5; 7 nucleotides match TRBD1. CDR1 is MNHEY and CDR2 is SVGAGI in the germline V gene. The length of the CDR3 is 13 residues. The trim removed 8 bases at V and 5 bases at J, leaving 6 bases unmatched. The chain's CDR3 is CASARGRDQPQHF. CDR3 DNA: TGTGCCAGCGCAAGGGGGCGCGATCAGCCCCAGCATTTT.

The gene calls are TRBV4-3 and TRBJ2-1; D ambiguous. The CDR3 length is 14 residues. Germline V lookup: CDR1 LGHNA, CDR2 YSLEER. Trimming took off 1 base at V and 4 bases at J, with 8 bases between the two ends. CDR3 protein: CASSQVVRYNEQFF. The CDR3 DNA reads as TGCGCCAGCAGCCAAGTCGTACGGTACAATGAGCAGTTCTTC.

V is TRBV7-2 and J is TRBJ2-3; no clear D. The germline V gene encodes CDR1 SGHTA and CDR2 FQGNSA. CDR3 length equals 13 residues. The V and J ends lost 3 bases and 6 bases respectively, with 10 bases between them. The CDR3 sequence: CASSFRLGDTQYF. In DNA form, the CDR3 reads TGTGCCAGCAGCTTCCGACTGGGTGATACGCAGTATTTT.

The genes are TRBV5-1 and TRBJ1-1; 7 positions agree with TRBD1. V was pared by 1 base and J by 4 bases, with 4 bases of the junction left unmatched. This CDR3 contains 14 residues. Germline V gene sequence: CDR1 SGHRS, CDR2 YFSETQ. This CDR3 is CASSLTGVGTEAFF. The CDR3 DNA reads TGCGCCAGCAGCTTGACAGGGGTCGGCACTGAAGCTTTCTTT.

The chain joins TRBV28 to TRBJ1-1, with 9 bases aligning to TRBD1. V lost 5 bases and J lost 6; bases outside the gene matches: 7. In germline, CDR1 is MDHEN, CDR2 SYDVKM. The CDR3 sequence is 14 residues long. CDR3 amino acids: CASSQGQGEAEAFF. As DNA, the CDR3 is TGTGCCAGCAGTCAGGGACAGGGAGAGGCTGAAGCTTTCTTT.

This chain joins TRBV19 and TRBJ2-2, with 10 bases lining up with TRBD1. There are 17 residues in the CDR3. Germline V lookup: CDR1 LNHDA, CDR2 SQIVND (reference sequence). V gave up 2 bases and J gave up 2 bases; unmatched junction bases: 5. CDR3 sequence (DNA): TGTGCCAGTAGTATACGACAGGGGGCGAGAAACACCGGGGAGCTGTTTTTT. It yields the protein CASSIRQGARNTGELFF.

The chain employs TRBV19 and TRBJ2-5, with 7 bases matching TRBD2. V was pared by 1 base and J by 4 bases, with 9 bases of the junction left unmatched. The CDR3 extends over 16 amino acids. In germline, CDR1 is LNHDA, CDR2 SQIVND (reference sequence). This chain's CDR3 is CASSIGTSSPIETQYF. In DNA form, the CDR3 reads TGTGCCAGTAGTATAGGGACTAGTTCGCCCATAGAGACCCAGTACTTC.

The chain joins TRBV5-1 to TRBJ2-2, with 9 bases identical to TRBD2. Per germline, CDR1 SGHRS and CDR2 YFSETQ. The CDR3 sequence is 16 residues long. The ends lost 3 bases at V and 6 bases at J; junction bases unmatched: 9. CDR3 residues: CASSSAGSGSSGELFF. In nucleotides, the CDR3 is TGCGCCAGCAGCTCAGCTGGTAGCGGGAGCTCCGGGGAGCTGTTTTTT. Combining the CDR3 with reference TRBV5-1 and TRBJ2-2 gives the whole variable domain KAGVTQTPRYLIKTRGQQVTLSCSPISGHRSVSWYQQTPGQGLQFLFEYFSETQRNKGNFPGRFSGRQFSNSRSEMNVSTLELGDSALYLCASSSAGSGSSGELFFGEGSRLTVL.

The chain employs TRBV2 and TRBJ1-2, with 8 bases matching TRBD1. Looked up from germline, CDR1 is SNHLY and CDR2 is FYNNEI. CDR3 length equals 13 residues. The J segment lost 8 bases and the V segment lost 5 bases, leaving 7 bases of the junction unmatched. As DNA, the CDR3 is TGTGCCAGCAGTCAGACAGGGGAGGAAGGCTACACCTTC. As protein: CASSQTGEEGYTF.

The gene calls are TRBV3-1 (or the pseudogene TRBV3-2) and TRBJ2-1, with 7 bases matching TRBD2. The ends lost 0 bases at V and 3 bases at J; junction bases unmatched: 11. The CDR3 is made up of 18 amino acids. Looked up from germline, CDR1 is LGHDT and CDR2 is YNNKEL (reference sequence). For the CDR3, the DNA is TGTGCCAGCAGCCAAGAACGGAAGGTGCTAGCGGTCTACAATGAGCAGTTCTTC. Encoded protein: CASSQERKVLAVYNEQFF.

The gene calls are TRBV28 and TRBJ1-2; D perhaps matches TRBD1 (5 bases). CDR3 length: 13 residues. CDR1 is MDHEN, CDR2 SYDVKM, per germline. Trimming took 2 bases from V and 4 from J, leaving 8 bases between them. The CDR3 DNA is TGTGCCAGCAGTTTACAGGGAGGCTATGGCTACACCTTC. This encodes CASSLQGGYGYTF.

The CDR3 DNA is TGTGCCAGCAGCAAGGCCGGGACTAGCGGGGGGAATGAGCAGTTCTTC. Translating gives CASSKAGTSGGNEQFF. The gene calls are TRBV7-3 and TRBJ2-1; TRBD2 matches 15 bases. CDR1 is SGHTA and CDR2 is FQGTGA in the germline V gene. The CDR3 covers 16 residues. Germline trimming cut 5 bases from V and 7 bases from J; bases unmatched to any gene: 6. The full variable domain, in which reference TRBV7-3 and TRBJ2-1 provide the parts outside the CDR3, is GAGVSQTPSNKVTEKGKYVELRCDPISGHTALYWYRQSLGQGPEFLIYFQGTGAADDSGLPNDRFFAVRPEGSVSTLKIQRTERGDSAVYLCASSKAGTSGGNEQFFGPGTRLTVL.